The rows below give T cell receptor beta chains drawn from one sample of a study of cytomegalovirus exposure and HLA in healthy donors. The data were produced by immunoSEQ multiplex PCR, yet TCRdb's version contains in-frame clones alone and is incomplete. Among some 150,000 clones listed, 80% to 90% were seen once. Sequencing used PBMCs. These receptors all come from a woman aged 40 to 55 in good health and CMV-seropositive. CDR3s include the opening cysteine and the closing phenylalanine or tryptophan. Each record gives: V gene, D gene, CDR3 protein. A D gene is named only where the DNA matches it firmly.

V: TRBV27; D: TRBD1; CDR3: CASSLLRQGTAYGYTF
V: TRBV7-9; D: .; CDR3: CASSLGHTNEQFF
V: TRBV5-6; D: .; CDR3: CATLRGRAPQETQYF
V: TRBV6-1; D: TRBD1; CDR3: CASSLDRARNTIYF
V: TRBV5-6; D: .; CDR3: CASSLDVGEAYYGYTF
V: TRBV29-1; D: TRBD1; CDR3: CSEWALSQGGAEYYGYTF
V: TRBV30; D: .; CDR3: CAQTDRFTDTQYF
V: TRBV5-8; D: TRBD2; CDR3: CASSLLGLAGVEETQYF
V: TRBV6-5; D: .; CDR3: CASRRLTQETQYF
V: TRBV19; D: .; CDR3: CASRKGPDTQYSPF
V: TRBV7-9; D: .; CDR3: CASSLTEGTEAFF
V: TRBV5-4; D: .; CDR3: CASSLQLNYGYTF
V: TRBV4-3; D: .; CDR3: CASSQDRNYGYTF
V: TRBV19; D: .; CDR3: CASSRNGGYTDTQYF
V: TRBV6-1; D: .; CDR3: CASISGPGLSYGYTF
V: TRBV27; D: TRBD2; CDR3: CASSLGLAGGPGETQYF
V: TRBV5-5; D: TRBD1; CDR3: CASSSGQGGNEQFF
V: TRBV6-5; D: TRBD1; CDR3: CASGQGSNEQFF
V: TRBV5-1; D: .; CDR3: CASGPQGSSYGYTF
V: TRBV28; D: TRBD1; CDR3: CASTVAGTVNQPQHF
V: TRBV27; D: .; CDR3: CASSMRASPLHF
V: TRBV30; D: .; CDR3: CAWNRVPNTEAFF
V: TRBV5-1; D: TRBD2; CDR3: CASTKTSGETQYF
V: TRBV18; D: .; CDR3: CASSPRAGRETQYF
V: TRBV27; D: TRBD2; CDR3: CASSRTSGRFSGANVLTF
V: TRBV6-1; D: .; CDR3: CASKIYRDMYEQYF
V: TRBV7-2; D: TRBD2; CDR3: CASSSGTRVGIQYF
V: TRBV6-5; D: .; CDR3: CASSTGTSTDTQYF
V: TRBV7-9; D: .; CDR3: CASSARSSSYNEQFF
V: TRBV30; D: TRBD1; CDR3: CAWRGQGATEQFF
V: TRBV11-2; D: .; CDR3: CASSLVWGVGEQFF
V: TRBV18; D: TRBD2; CDR3: CASSPPRTSGGSGEQYF
V: TRBV2; D: TRBD1; CDR3: CASRRDRGFTEAFF
V: TRBV18; D: TRBD2; CDR3: CASSPLEAGVSEQFF
V: TRBV7-2; D: .; CDR3: CASSLVGGSTDTQYF
V: TRBV28; D: TRBD1; CDR3: CASRWTGEGDGYTF
V: TRBV6-4; D: TRBD2; CDR3: CASSETSGRASDEQFF
V: TRBV2; D: TRBD2; CDR3: CASSEQGGTKNIQYF
V: TRBV11-3; D: .; CDR3: CASSPGVGQAYPYEQYF
V: TRBV7-2; D: TRBD1; CDR3: CASSLGDRLRNQPQHF
V: TRBV7-8; D: .; CDR3: CASSLRGGETQYF
V: TRBV15; D: TRBD2; CDR3: CATNKREGGTQYF
V: TRBV6-1; D: TRBD1; CDR3: CASSESTGGNQPQHF
V: TRBV18; D: TRBD2; CDR3: CASSPNGRDPDTQYF
V: TRBV9; D: TRBD2; CDR3: CASSPPAGRGTQYF
V: TRBV7-9; D: .; CDR3: CASSFARRTHPLEQYF
V: TRBV9; D: .; CDR3: CASSPSGWGTDTQYF